This paragraph reports one TCR beta chain. This same CDR3 is encoded by further DNA sequences in the sample. The data derive from a study of blood T cell repertoires in COVID-19. The study drew participants aged about 18 to 90 years from some 25 US areas. Sequenced by immunoSEQ multiplex PCR; TCRdb stores in-frame clones only, minus some. The table shows 200,000 to 250,000 clones, with about 87% occurring only once. The CDR3 has 15 amino acids. Trimming cost V 4 bases and J 4 bases, with 12 bases left between them. Germline assignment: CDR1 SGDLS and CDR2 YYNGEE. The sample consisted of PBMCs or T cells enriched from blood (not recorded which). The chain uses TRBV9 and TRBJ2-6, with D possibly TRBD1 on 5 matching bases. The clonotype comes from a man aged 45 to 65 who had been exposed to COVID-19. This CDR3 is CASSTQGSGANVLTF. CDR3 coding DNA: TGTGCCAGCAGCACCCAGGGATCCGGGGCCAACGTCCTGACTTTC.